This section outlines one T cell receptor (beta chain) sequence together with its context. No antigen is known for it. This CDR3 is built from 18 residues. Unmatched junction bases numbered 14, after V lost 5 bases and J lost 4 bases. Germline CDR1 is SNHLY and CDR2 is FYNNEI. This specimen belongs to a study of cytomegalovirus exposure and HLA in healthy donors. Donors came from a validation cohort of 95 to 150 subjects, distinct from the first 666-subject cohort. General observations from the study: The study recorded 164 TCR beta chains that were cytomegalovirus-associated. Later, an analysis found that TCR clusters from the first cohort tended to co-occur in the roughly 130 validation repertoires. Most TCR sequences were rare, but some public TCRs occurred in many donors.

Assay: immunoSEQ multiplex PCR; the TCRdb copy retains only in-frame clones and omits some. The sample comprises 150,000 to 200,000 clones, roughly 84% of which are singletons, and 10% to 13% rests with the top ten. The chain has TRBV2 and TRBJ2-2; 9 bases match TRBD2. The TCR was taken from a young man in good health and CMV-seropositive. The sequencing sample was made of PBMCs. In DNA, the CDR3 is TGTGCCAGCAGTTCCGACCTAGCGGGGCGGCACATCACCGGGGAGCTGTTTTTT. Protein sequence: CASSSDLAGRHITGELFF. Full variable domain (outside the CDR3, taken from reference TRBV2 and TRBJ2-2): EPEVTQTPSHQVTQMGQEVILRCVPISNHLYFYWYRQILGQKVEFLVSFYNNEISEKSEIFDDQFSVERPDGSNFTLKIRSTKLEDSAMYFCASSSDLAGRHITGELFFGEGSRLTVL.